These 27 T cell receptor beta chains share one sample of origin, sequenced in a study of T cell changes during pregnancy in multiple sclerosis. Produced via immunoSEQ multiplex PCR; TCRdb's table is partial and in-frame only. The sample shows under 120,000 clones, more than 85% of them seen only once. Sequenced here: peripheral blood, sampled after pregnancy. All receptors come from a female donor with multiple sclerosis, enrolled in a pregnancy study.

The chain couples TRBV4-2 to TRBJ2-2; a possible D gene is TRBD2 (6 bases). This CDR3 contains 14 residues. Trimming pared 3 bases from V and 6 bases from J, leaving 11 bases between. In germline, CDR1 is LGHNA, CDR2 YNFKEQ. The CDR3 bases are TGTGCCAGCAGCCATCCGGGACTCCCCGGGGAGCTGTTTTTT. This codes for CASSHPGLPGELFF.

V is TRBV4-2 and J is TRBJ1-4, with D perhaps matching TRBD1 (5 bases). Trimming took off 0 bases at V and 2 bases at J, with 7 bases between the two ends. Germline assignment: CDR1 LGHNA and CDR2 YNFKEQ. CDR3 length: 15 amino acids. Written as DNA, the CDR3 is TGTGCCAGCAGCCAAGATGGGGGGACTAATGAAAAACTGTTTTTT. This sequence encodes CASSQDGGTNEKLFF.

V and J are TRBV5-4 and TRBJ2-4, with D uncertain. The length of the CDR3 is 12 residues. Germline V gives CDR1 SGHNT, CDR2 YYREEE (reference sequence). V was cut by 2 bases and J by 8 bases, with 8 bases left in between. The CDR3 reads CASSFSGDIQYF. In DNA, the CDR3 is TGTGCCAGCAGCTTTTCAGGTGACATTCAGTACTTC.

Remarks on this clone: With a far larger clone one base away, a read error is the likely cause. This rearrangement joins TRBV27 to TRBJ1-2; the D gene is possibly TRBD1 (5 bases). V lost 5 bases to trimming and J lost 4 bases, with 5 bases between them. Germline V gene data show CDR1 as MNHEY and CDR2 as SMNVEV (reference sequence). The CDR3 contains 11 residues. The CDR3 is CASSDSYGYTF. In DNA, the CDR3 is TGTGCCAGCAGTGACAGCTATGGCTACACCTTC.

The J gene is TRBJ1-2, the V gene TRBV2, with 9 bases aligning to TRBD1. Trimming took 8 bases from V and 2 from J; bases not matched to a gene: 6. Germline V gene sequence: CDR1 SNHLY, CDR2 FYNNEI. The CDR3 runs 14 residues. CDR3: CASLAGTGNYGYTF. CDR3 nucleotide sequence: TGTGCCAGCCTGGCGGGGACAGGGAACTATGGCTACACCTTC.

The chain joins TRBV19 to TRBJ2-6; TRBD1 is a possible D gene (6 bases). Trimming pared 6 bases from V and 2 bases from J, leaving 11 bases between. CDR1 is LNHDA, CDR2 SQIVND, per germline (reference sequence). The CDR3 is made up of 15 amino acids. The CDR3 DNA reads TGTGCCAGTAGAGCATACAGGGCTGGGGCCAACGTCCTGACTTTC. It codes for CASRAYRAGANVLTF.

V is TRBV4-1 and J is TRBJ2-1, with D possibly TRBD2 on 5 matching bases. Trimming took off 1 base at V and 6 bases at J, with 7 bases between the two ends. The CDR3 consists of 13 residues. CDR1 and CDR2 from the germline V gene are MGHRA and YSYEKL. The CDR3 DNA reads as TGCGCCAGCAGCCAAGCGGGGAGCAATGAGCAGTTCTTC. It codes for CASSQAGSNEQFF.

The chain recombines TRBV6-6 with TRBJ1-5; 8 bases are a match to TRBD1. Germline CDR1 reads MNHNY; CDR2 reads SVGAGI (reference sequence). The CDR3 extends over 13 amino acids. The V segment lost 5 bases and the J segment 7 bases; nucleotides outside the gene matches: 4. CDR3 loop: CASSPQGEQPQHF. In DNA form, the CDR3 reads TGTGCCAGCAGTCCACAGGGGGAACAGCCCCAGCATTTT.

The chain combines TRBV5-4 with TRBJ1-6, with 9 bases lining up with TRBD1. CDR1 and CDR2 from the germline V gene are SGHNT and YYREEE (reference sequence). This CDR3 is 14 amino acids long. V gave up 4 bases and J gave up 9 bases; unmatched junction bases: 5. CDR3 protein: CASSAGQGASPLHF. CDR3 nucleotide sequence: TGTGCCAGCAGCGCGGGACAGGGTGCTTCACCCCTCCACTTT.

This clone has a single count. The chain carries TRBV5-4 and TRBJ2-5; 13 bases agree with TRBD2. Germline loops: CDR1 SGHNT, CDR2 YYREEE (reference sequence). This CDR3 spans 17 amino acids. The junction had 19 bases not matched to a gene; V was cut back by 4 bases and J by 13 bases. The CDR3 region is CASSPWGGTSGDKNPYF. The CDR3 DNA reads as TGTGCCAGCAGCCCTTGGGGGGGGACTAGCGGGGACAAGAATCCGTACTTC.

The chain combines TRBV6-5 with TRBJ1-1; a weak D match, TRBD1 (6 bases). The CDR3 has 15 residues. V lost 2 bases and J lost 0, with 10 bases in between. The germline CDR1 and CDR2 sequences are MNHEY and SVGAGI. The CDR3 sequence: CASSYGQTMNTEAFF. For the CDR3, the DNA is TGTGCCAGCAGTTACGGACAGACGATGAACACTGAAGCTTTCTTT.

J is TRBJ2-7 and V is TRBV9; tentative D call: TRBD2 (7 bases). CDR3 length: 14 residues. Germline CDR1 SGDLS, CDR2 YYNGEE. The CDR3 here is CTGEGGLQSYEQYF. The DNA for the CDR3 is TGTACCGGGGAGGGGGGGCTGCAATCCTACGAGCAGTACTTC.

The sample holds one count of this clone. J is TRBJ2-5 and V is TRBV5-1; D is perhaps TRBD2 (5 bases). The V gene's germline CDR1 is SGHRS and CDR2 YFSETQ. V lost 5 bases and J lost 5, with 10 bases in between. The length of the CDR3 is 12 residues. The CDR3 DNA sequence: TGCGCCAGCAGGCCAACGGGGGAGACCCAGTACTTC. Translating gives CASRPTGETQYF.

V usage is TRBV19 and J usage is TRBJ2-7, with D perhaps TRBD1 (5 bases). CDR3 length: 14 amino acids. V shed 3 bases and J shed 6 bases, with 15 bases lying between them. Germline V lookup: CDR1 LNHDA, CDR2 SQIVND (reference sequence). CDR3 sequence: CASSILLDSREQYF. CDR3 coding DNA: TGTGCCAGTAGTATCCTACTTGACAGCCGCGAGCAGTACTTC.

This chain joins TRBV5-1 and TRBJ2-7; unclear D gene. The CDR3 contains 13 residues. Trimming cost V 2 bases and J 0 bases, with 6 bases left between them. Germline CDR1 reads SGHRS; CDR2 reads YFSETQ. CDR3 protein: CASSFRFSYEQYF. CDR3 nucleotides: TGCGCCAGCAGCTTCAGATTCTCCTACGAGCAGTACTTC.

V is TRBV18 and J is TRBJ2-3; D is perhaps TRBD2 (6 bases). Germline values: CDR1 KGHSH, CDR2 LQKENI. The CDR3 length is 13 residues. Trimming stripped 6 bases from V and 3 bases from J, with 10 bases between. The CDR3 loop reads CASSLRGTDTQYF. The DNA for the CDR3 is TGTGCCAGCTCCCTCCGGGGGACAGATACGCAGTATTTT. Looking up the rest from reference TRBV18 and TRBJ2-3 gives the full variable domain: NAGVMQNPRHLVRRRGQEARLRCSPMKGHSHVYWYRQLPEEGLKFMVYLQKENIIDESGMPKERFSAEFPKEGPSILRIQQVVRGDSAAYFCASSLRGTDTQYFGPGTRLTVL.

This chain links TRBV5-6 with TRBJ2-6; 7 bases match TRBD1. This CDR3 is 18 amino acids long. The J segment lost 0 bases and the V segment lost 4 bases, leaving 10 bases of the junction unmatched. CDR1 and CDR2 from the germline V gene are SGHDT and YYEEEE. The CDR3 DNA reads TGTGCCAGCAGCGGAACGGGACAGCAATTCTCTGGGGCCAACGTCCTGACTTTC. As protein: CASSGTGQQFSGANVLTF.

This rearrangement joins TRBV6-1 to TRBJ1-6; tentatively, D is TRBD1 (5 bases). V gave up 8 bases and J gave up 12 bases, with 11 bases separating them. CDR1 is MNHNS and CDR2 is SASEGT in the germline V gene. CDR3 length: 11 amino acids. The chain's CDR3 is CASRFTGPLHF. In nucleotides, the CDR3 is TGTGCCAGCCGATTTACAGGACCCCTCCACTTT.

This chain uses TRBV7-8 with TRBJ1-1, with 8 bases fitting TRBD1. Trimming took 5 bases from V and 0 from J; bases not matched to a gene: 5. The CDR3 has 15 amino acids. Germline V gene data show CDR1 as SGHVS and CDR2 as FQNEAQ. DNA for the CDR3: TGTGCCAGCAGCATACGGACAGGGATGAACACTGAAGCTTTCTTT. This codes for CASSIRTGMNTEAFF.

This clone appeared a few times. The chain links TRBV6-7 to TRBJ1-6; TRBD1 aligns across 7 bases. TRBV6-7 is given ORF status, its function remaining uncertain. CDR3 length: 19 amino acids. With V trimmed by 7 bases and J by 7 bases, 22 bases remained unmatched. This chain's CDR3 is CASISEEGDRVLGNSPLHF. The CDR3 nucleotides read TGTGCCAGCATTTCTGAAGAGGGAGACAGGGTCCTCGGAAATTCACCCCTCCACTTT.

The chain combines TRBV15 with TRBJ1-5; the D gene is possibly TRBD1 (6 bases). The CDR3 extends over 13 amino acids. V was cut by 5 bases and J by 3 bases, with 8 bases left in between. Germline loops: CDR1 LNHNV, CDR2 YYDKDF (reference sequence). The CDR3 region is CATSGDTNQPQHF. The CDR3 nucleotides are TGTGCCACCAGCGGGGACACCAATCAGCCCCAGCATTTT.

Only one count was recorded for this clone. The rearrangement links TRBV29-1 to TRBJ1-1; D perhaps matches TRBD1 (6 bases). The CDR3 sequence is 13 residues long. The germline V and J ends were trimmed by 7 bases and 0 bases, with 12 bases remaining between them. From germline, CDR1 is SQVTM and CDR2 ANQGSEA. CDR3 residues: CSAGQRMNTEAFF. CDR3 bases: TGCAGCGCTGGACAGCGAATGAACACTGAAGCTTTCTTT. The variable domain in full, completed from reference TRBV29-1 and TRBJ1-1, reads SAVISQKPSRDICQRGTSLTIQCQVDSQVTMMFWYRQQPGQSLTLIATANQGSEATYESGFVIDKFPISRPNLTFSTLTVSNMSPEDSSIYLCSAGQRMNTEAFFGQGTRLTVV.

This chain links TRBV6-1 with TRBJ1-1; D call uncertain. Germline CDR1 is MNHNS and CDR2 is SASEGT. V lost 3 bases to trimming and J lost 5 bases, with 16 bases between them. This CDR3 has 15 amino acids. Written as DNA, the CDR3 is TGTGCCAGCAGTGAGCGGTTTGGTGCTAGGACTGAAGCTTTCTTT. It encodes CASSERFGARTEAFF.

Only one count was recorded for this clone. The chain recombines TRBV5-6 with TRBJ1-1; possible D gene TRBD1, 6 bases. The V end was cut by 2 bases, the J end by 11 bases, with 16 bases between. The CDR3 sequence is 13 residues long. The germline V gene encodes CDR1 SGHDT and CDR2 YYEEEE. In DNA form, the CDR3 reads TGTGCCAGCAGCTTTCAGGGGAGGGGAGGCGCTTTCTTT. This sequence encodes CASSFQGRGGAFF.

The CDR3 DNA reads TGTGCCAGCAGCTGGGGGGTGGGGTTTTCGGAGACCCAGTACTTC. Residues: CASSWGVGFSETQYF. The rearrangement links TRBV7-9 to TRBJ2-5, with a weak D call TRBD2 (6 bases). V lost 4 bases and J lost 5, with 17 bases in between. This CDR3 contains 15 residues. The germline V gene has CDR1 SEHNR and CDR2 FQNEAQ (reference sequence). Full variable domain (outside the CDR3, taken from reference TRBV7-9 and TRBJ2-5): DTGVSQNPRHKITKRGQNVTFRCDPISEHNRLYWYRQTLGQGPEFLTYFQNEAQLEKSRLLSDRFSAERPKGSFSTLEIQRTEQGDSAMYLCASSWGVGFSETQYFGPGTRLLVL.

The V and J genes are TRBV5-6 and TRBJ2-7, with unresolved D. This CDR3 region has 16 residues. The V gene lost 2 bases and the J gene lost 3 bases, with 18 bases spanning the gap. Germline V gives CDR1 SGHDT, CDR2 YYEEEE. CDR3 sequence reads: CASSLFTAARHYEQYF. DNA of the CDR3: TGTGCCAGCAGCTTATTCACCGCTGCGCGTCACTACGAGCAGTACTTC.

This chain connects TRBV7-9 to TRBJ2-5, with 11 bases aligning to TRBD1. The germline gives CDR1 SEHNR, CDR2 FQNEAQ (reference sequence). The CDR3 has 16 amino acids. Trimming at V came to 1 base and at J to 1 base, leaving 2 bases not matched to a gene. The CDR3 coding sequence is TGTGCCAGCAGCTTAGGGGACAGGGGGGTCCAAGAGACCCAGTACTTC. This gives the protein CASSLGDRGVQETQYF.